This T cell receptor (beta chain) was captured in a study of blood T cell repertoires in COVID-19. This CDR3 spans 15 amino acids. V lost 4 bases and J lost 10; bases outside the gene matches: 12. Germline CDR1 is KGHDR and CDR2 is SFDVKD. Method: immunoSEQ multiplex PCR; TCRdb's copy keeps in-frame clones and lacks some. The sample consists of roughly 250,000 clones, 75% to 90% of them appearing once. The clonotype originates from a woman aged 40 to 50 with acute or convalescent COVID-19. This rearrangement joins TRBV24-1 to TRBJ2-3; the match to TRBD2 covers 8 bases. The sequenced sample consisted of peripheral blood. The CDR3 DNA follows: TGTGCCACCAGTGACTCTAACGTAGCGGGGAGGGCGCAGTATTTT. It codes for CATSDSNVAGRAQYF.